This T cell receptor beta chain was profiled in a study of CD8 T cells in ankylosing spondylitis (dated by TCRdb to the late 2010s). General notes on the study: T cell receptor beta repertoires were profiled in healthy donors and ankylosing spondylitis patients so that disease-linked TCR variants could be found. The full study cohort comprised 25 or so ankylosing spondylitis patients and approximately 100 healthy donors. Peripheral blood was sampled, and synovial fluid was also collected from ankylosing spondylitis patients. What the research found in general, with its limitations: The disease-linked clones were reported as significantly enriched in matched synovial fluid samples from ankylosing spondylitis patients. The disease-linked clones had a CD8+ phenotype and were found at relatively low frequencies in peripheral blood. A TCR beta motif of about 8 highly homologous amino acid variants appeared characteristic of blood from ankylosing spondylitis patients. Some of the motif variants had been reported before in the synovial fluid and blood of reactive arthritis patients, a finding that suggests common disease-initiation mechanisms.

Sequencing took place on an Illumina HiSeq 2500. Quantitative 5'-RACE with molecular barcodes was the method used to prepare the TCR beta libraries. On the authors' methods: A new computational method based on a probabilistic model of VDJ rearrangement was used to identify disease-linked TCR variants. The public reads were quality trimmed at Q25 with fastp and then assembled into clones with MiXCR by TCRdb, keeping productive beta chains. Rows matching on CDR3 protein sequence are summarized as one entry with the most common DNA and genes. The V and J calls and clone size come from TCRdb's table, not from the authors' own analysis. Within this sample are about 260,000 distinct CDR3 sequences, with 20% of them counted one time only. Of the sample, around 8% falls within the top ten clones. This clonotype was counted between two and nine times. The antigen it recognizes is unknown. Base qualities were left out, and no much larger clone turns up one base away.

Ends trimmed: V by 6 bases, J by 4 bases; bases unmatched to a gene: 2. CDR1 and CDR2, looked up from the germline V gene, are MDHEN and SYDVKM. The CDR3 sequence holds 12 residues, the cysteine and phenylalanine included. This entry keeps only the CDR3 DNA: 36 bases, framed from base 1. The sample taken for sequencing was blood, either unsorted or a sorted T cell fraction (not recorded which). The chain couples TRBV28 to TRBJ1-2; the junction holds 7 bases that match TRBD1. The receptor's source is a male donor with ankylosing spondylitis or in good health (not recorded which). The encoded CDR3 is CASRQGRYGYTF. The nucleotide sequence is TGTGCCAGCAGACAGGGGCGCTATGGCTACACCTTC.